The 3 T cell receptor beta chains below were found in one sample sequenced in a study of T cell responses to AZD1222 COVID-19 vaccine. Clones were sequenced by immunoSEQ multiplex PCR, and TCRdb holds only the in-frame ones, with some missing. The sample lists 100,000 to 150,000 clones; around 83% were seen once. Sequencing used peripheral blood, obtained 28 days after the second AZD1222 dose. Receptor source: an adult who received the AZD1222 COVID-19 vaccine.

This rearrangement joins TRBV5-1 to TRBJ2-1; TRBD2 agrees at 13 bases. Trimming at V came to 2 bases and at J to 8 bases, leaving 10 bases not matched to a gene. Germline V lookup: CDR1 SGHRS, CDR2 YFSETQ. The CDR3 totals 17 residues. CDR3 nucleotide sequence: TGCGCCAGCAGCTTACCCTCGACTAGCGGGAGGAGCGATGAGCAGTTCTTC. This sequence encodes CASSLPSTSGRSDEQFF.

V and J are TRBV5-6 and TRBJ2-5; 8 bases align to TRBD2. This CDR3 has 16 residues. Germline trimming cut 4 bases from V and 5 bases from J; bases unmatched to any gene: 13. Germline V gene sequence: CDR1 SGHDT, CDR2 YYEEEE. CDR3 residues: CASSPHGGVPGETQYF. The CDR3 nucleotides are TGTGCCAGCAGCCCCCACGGGGGGGTTCCCGGGGAGACCCAGTACTTC.

The sample holds a few counts of this clone. The rearrangement uses TRBV6-1 and TRBJ1-6; maybe TRBD1 (5 bases). Germline lookup yields CDR1 MNHNS and CDR2 SASEGT. CDR3 size: 18 residues. The ends were cut back, 2 bases at V and 5 bases at J, with 19 bases in the middle. Here the CDR3 reads CASSEFGGGFGNNSPLHF. CDR3 in DNA: TGTGCCAGCAGTGAATTTGGTGGGGGTTTCGGTAATAATTCACCCCTCCACTTT.